This entry lists 3 T cell receptor beta chains sequenced from one sample in a study of blood T cell repertoires in COVID-19. Assay used: immunoSEQ multiplex PCR; TCRdb lists only in-frame clones, some missing. Of about 180,000 clones in the sample, over 80% were seen once. Source material: peripheral blood. The receptor set was obtained from a middle-aged woman with COVID-19, enrolled during active disease.

V usage is TRBV19 and J usage is TRBJ1-1; D not resolved. The CDR3 is 16 amino acids. V was trimmed by 5 bases and J by 2 bases, leaving 18 bases between them. Germline loops: CDR1 LNHDA, CDR2 SQIVND (reference sequence). CDR3 residues: CASSHPAGRLNTEAFF. In DNA form, the CDR3 reads TGTGCCAGTAGTCACCCGGCGGGCCGTCTAAACACTGAAGCTTTCTTT. The full variable domain, completed using reference TRBV19 and TRBJ1-1, is DGGITQSPKYLFRKEGQNVTLSCEQNLNHDAMYWYRQDPGQGLRLIYYSQIVNDFQKGDIAEGYSVSREKKESFPLTVTSAQKNPTAFYLCASSHPAGRLNTEAFFGQGTRLTVV.

The chain is built from TRBV6-5 and TRBJ2-1; 9 bases line up with TRBD2. Germline trimming cut 5 bases from V and 9 bases from J; bases unmatched to any gene: 11. Germline loops: CDR1 MNHEY, CDR2 SVGAGI. This CDR3 contains 15 residues. The CDR3 region has the DNA TGTGCCAGCAGTCCTTATAGCGGGGGCCACAGTGAGCAGTTCTTC. The encoded protein is CASSPYSGGHSEQFF.

In its sample, this clone was seen once. The chain combines TRBV15 with TRBJ1-6; no reliable D call. V lost 1 base to trimming and J lost 9 bases, with 13 bases between them. In germline, CDR1 is LNHNV, CDR2 YYDKDF (reference sequence). The CDR3 length is 15 residues. CDR3: CATSRGGMATSPLHF. In DNA form, the CDR3 reads TGTGCCACCAGCAGAGGCGGGATGGCAACTTCACCCCTCCACTTT.